These 2 T cell receptor beta chains were all obtained from the same sample, sequenced in a study of blood T cell repertoires in COVID-19. The method was immunoSEQ multiplex PCR; TCRdb's version includes in-frame clones alone and lacks a portion of them. In the table there are about 140,000 clones, roughly four fifths of which are singletons. The specimen sequenced was peripheral blood. The receptors come from a woman over 75 with acute or convalescent COVID-19.

The table lists this clone with a count of one. The V gene is TRBV3-1 (or the pseudogene TRBV3-2), the J gene TRBJ1-1; 8 bases line up with TRBD1. This CDR3 is 20 amino acids long. The germline gives CDR1 LGHDT, CDR2 YNNKEL (reference sequence). The trim removed 0 bases at V and 3 bases at J, leaving 18 bases unmatched. CDR3 nucleotides: TGTGCCAGCAGCCAAGATGCCTGGACAGGGCAATTAGGATTGGACACTGAAGCTTTCTTT. Amino acids: CASSQDAWTGQLGLDTEAFF.

J is TRBJ1-5 and V is TRBV2; tentative D call: TRBD1 (6 bases). CDR1 is SNHLY, CDR2 FYNNEI, per germline. V was clipped by 6 bases and J by 6 bases, with 9 bases between them. The CDR3 runs 12 residues. In nucleotides, the CDR3 is TGTGCCAGCAGAGCCAGGGGTCAGCCCCAGCATTTT. The encoded protein is CASRARGQPQHF.